Listed below are T cell receptor beta chains from one sample, sequenced in a study of blood T cell repertoires in COVID-19. Repertoires were generated with immunoSEQ multiplex PCR, while TCRdb's copy carries only in-frame clones and drops some. The sample has 130,000 or so clones; 85% to 90% are singletons. Input material: peripheral blood. The receptors were gathered from a man aged 50 to 59 with active or convalescent COVID-19. Each CDR3 is given with its conserved first and last residue. A D gene is named only where the DNA matches it firmly. Some rows have no size entry. The others give once, few or many, or a class for an expanded clone.

size,D,J,V,DNA,CDR3
-,-,TRBJ1-1,TRBV7-9,TGTGCCAGCAGCTTAGAAGAGGCAATGGCTTTCTTT,CASSLEEAMAFF
-,TRBD1,TRBJ1-6,TRBV7-9,TGTGCCAGCAGCGACATTCCGGGACAGGAGGAAGATAATTCACCCCTCCACTTT,CASSDIPGQEEDNSPLHF
-,TRBD1,TRBJ1-1,TRBV5-4,TGTGCCAGCAGCCCAGACAGGGGTCTGAACACTGAAGCTTTCTTT,CASSPDRGLNTEAFF
-,TRBD2,TRBJ2-1,TRBV5-1,TGCGCCAGCAGTATGGCGGGACTAGCGGGAGGGCATGAGCAGTTCTTC,CASSMAGLAGGHEQFF
-,-,TRBJ2-5,TRBV5-1,TGCGCCAGCAGCTTGGTACAGGGCAAAGAGACCCAGTACTTC,CASSLVQGKETQYF
-,TRBD2,TRBJ2-1,TRBV5-1,TGCGCCAGCTCCGGGGCTAGCGGGAGGTCCTACAATGAGCAGTTCTTC,CASSGASGRSYNEQFF
-,TRBD2,TRBJ2-1,TRBV27,TGTGCCAGCAGTTCGACTAGCGGGAGATCCTACTACAATGAGCAGTTCTTC,CASSSTSGRSYYNEQFF
-,-,TRBJ1-1,TRBV18,TGTGCCAGTGCACCGGGGGTGAACACTGAAGCTTTCTTT,CASAPGVNTEAFF
-,-,TRBJ2-4,TRBV12-5,TGTGCTAGTGGAGAGATACCAGCCAAAAACATTCAGTACTTC,CASGEIPAKNIQYF
-,-,TRBJ1-2,TRBV10-3,TGTGCCATCAACTCAGGGGTGGGACACACCTTC,CAINSGVGHTF
-,-,TRBJ1-5,TRBV11-2,TGTGCCAGCAGCTTAGATAGCAGAGTGAGGCAGCCCCAGCATTTT,CASSLDSRVRQPQHF
-,TRBD2,TRBJ2-7,TRBV27,TGTGCCAGCAGTTCGGGGGGCGAGCAGTACTTC,CASSSGGEQYF
-,-,TRBJ2-7,TRBV12-5,TGTGCTAGTGGTTCTACTATAGCGGGACAGACCTACGAGCAGTACTTC,CASGSTIAGQTYEQYF
-,-,TRBJ2-2,TRBV4-2,TGTGCCAGCAGCCAAGATATCAGCGTGGCCGGGGAGCTGTTTTTT,CASSQDISVAGELFF
-,TRBD1,TRBJ2-7,TRBV19,TGTGCCAGTAGTAAGGACAGGGAGTCCTACGAGCAGTACTTC,CASSKDRESYEQYF
-,TRBD2,TRBJ2-5,TRBV5-4,TGTGCCAGCAGCTCGGGACGGCCTAGCGGTTCCCAAGAGACCCAGTACTTC,CASSSGRPSGSQETQYF
-,TRBD2,TRBJ2-1,TRBV10-3,TGTGCCACGGAGACTAGCGGGACCAATGAGCAGTTCTTC,CATETSGTNEQFF
-,-,TRBJ2-5,TRBV30,TGTGCCTGGAGTCACAGGGCCGGTGGGACCCAGTACTTC,CAWSHRAGGTQYF
-,-,TRBJ2-7,TRBV19,TGTGCCAGTAGTATCAGTCAGGGGTACTCCGAGCAGTACTTC,CASSISQGYSEQYF
few,-,TRBJ2-5,TRBV7-2,TGTGCCAGCAGTCCCGCAGCGAGCAATCAAGAGACCCAGTACTTC,CASSPAASNQETQYF
-,-,TRBJ2-7,TRBV6-5,TGTGCCACCTCGGAGGACTGGGACGAGCAGTACTTC,CATSEDWDEQYF
-,-,TRBJ2-1,TRBV29-1,TGCAGCGTTGAAGAGACAAATGAGCAGTTCTTC,CSVEETNEQFF
-,-,TRBJ1-6,TRBV15,TGTGCCACCAGCAACAGTCCAACAGGGACTTCACCCCTCCACTTT,CATSNSPTGTSPLHF
-,TRBD1,TRBJ1-4,TRBV4-2,TGTGCCAGCAGCCAGGGGACAGGCGGTGAAAAACTGTTTTTT,CASSQGTGGEKLFF
-,TRBD2,TRBJ2-5,TRBV4-1,TGCGCCAGAGATCAAATCGGGACTAGCGGGGGGTTTATGGAGACCCAGTACTTC,CARDQIGTSGGFMETQYF
-,-,TRBJ1-5,TRBV28,TGTGCCAGCAGTTTCGGGGGTATGCCTCATCAGCCCCAGCATTTT,CASSFGGMPHQPQHF
-,TRBD1,TRBJ1-4,TRBV6-1,TGTGCCAGCAGTGAACTACGGTCGGGACAGGGGGTTAGGTCTAATGAAAAACTGTTTTTT,CASSELRSGQGVRSNEKLFF
-,TRBD2,TRBJ2-7,TRBV29-1,TGCAGCGGGTCAGTATCCGGGACTAGCGACGAGCAGTACTTC,CSGSVSGTSDEQYF
-,TRBD1,TRBJ2-1,TRBV6-4,TGTGCCAGCAGATACGGACAGGGTCAATGTCGAGGTGAGCAGTTCTTC,CASRYGQGQCRGEQFF
-,-,TRBJ2-2,TRBV5-8,TGTGCCAGCAGTAGGAGGGAGACAAACACCGGGGAGCTGTTTTTT,CASSRRETNTGELFF
-,TRBD1,TRBJ1-5,TRBV15,TGTGCCACCAGCGGACAGGGGCCTGATCAGCCCCAGCATTTT,CATSGQGPDQPQHF
-,TRBD1,TRBJ2-2,TRBV5-1,TGCGCCAGCAATTGGGGCTGGGGACAGGGCCCCACCGGGGAGCTGTTTTTT,CASNWGWGQGPTGELFF
few,TRBD1,TRBJ2-7,TRBV5-4,TGTGCCAGCAATTGGAGTCCGGGACAGGGGACCTACGAGCAGTACTTC,CASNWSPGQGTYEQYF
-,TRBD2,TRBJ2-7,TRBV28,TGTGCCAGCAGTTTAGCGAGCGGGAGGCCGAGCTCCTACGAGCAGTACTTC,CASSLASGRPSSYEQYF
-,-,TRBJ2-7,TRBV5-1,TGCGCCAGCAGCTTAACTTTGGGGGAGGAGTACTTC,CASSLTLGEEYF
-,TRBD1,TRBJ2-5,TRBV7-7,TGTGCCAGCAGCGTAGGACAGGGGAAGGAGACCCAGTACTTC,CASSVGQGKETQYF
-,TRBD2,TRBJ2-3,TRBV13,TGTGCCAGCAGCCCAGGGCTAGCGGGAGGGCCGGATACGCAGTATTTT,CASSPGLAGGPDTQYF
-,TRBD1,TRBJ1-6,TRBV10-3,TGTGCCATCAGGCAACAGGGGGCAACGGCCCTTTCACCCCTCCACTTT,CAIRQQGATALSPLHF
-,TRBD2,TRBJ2-2,TRBV6-6,TGTGCCAGCAGTTACAAGCGGGGTGGGACCGGGGAGCTGTTTTTT,CASSYKRGGTGELFF
-,TRBD2,TRBJ2-5,TRBV5-1,TGCGCCAGCAGCTTGAGGTTGATAGCGGGGGGGCTCCAAGAGACCCAGTACTTC,CASSLRLIAGGLQETQYF
-,TRBD2,TRBJ2-2,TRBV7-2,TGTGCCAGCAGTTTAGGGTCTAGCGGTACCGGGGAGCTGTTTTTT,CASSLGSSGTGELFF
-,-,TRBJ2-1,TRBV2,TGTGCCAGCAATGTAGAACGCCGCAATGAGCAGTTCTTC,CASNVERRNEQFF
-,-,TRBJ2-3,TRBV7-9,TGTGCCAGCAGCTTCCGAAGCGGAGCCCTCACAGATACGCAGTATTTT,CASSFRSGALTDTQYF
-,-,TRBJ2-5,TRBV5-1,TGCGCCAGCAGCTTGACAGACCCGTCGGAGACCCAGTACTTC,CASSLTDPSETQYF
-,TRBD2,TRBJ2-7,TRBV10-3,TGTGCCATCAGTGACCATAGCGGGAAACTCTACGAGCAGTACTTC,CAISDHSGKLYEQYF
-,TRBD1,TRBJ1-3,TRBV19,TGTGCCAGTAGTCTACAGGGGGCGGCCGCTTCTGGAAACACCATATATTTT,CASSLQGAAASGNTIYF
-,TRBD1,TRBJ1-4,TRBV28,TGTGCCAGCGGCTACTACAGGGGAGCTAATGAAAAACTGTTTTTT,CASGYYRGANEKLFF
-,-,TRBJ2-5,TRBV3-1/TRBV3-2,TGTGCCAGCAGCCAACTTCAGCAAGAGACCCAGTACTTC,CASSQLQQETQYF
once,-,TRBJ2-1,TRBV11-2,TGTGCCAGCAGCTTCGGGGTAACTTCCTACAATGAGCAGTTCTTC,CASSFGVTSYNEQFF
-,-,TRBJ2-5,TRBV18,TGTGCCAGCTCACCAGTCTCGCAGCAAGAGACCCAGTACTTC,CASSPVSQQETQYF
-,TRBD1,TRBJ1-2,TRBV4-3,TGCGCCAGCAGCCAGGGACAGGGGCAAAGTAACTATGGCTACACCTTC,CASSQGQGQSNYGYTF
-,-,TRBJ1-4,TRBV19,TGTGCCAGTAGTATGAACAGGCTTAATGAAAAACTGTTTTTT,CASSMNRLNEKLFF
-,TRBD2,TRBJ2-5,TRBV29-1,TGCAGCGTTTGGGGGGGGTTTGACACACAAGAGACCCAGTACTTC,CSVWGGFDTQETQYF
-,-,TRBJ2-2,TRBV6-5,TGTGCCAGCCAAGACACAAACACCGGGGAGCTGTTTTTT,CASQDTNTGELFF
-,-,TRBJ1-1,TRBV18,TGTGCCAGCTCACCACTGGCGGGGGAGGAAGCTTTCTTT,CASSPLAGEEAFF